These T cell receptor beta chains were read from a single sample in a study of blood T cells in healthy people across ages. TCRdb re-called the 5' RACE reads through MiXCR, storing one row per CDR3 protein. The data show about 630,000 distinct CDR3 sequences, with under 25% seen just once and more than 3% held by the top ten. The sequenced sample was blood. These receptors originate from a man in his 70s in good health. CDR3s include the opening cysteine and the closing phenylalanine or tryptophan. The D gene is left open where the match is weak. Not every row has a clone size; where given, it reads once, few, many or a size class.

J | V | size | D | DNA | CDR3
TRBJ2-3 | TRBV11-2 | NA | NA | TGTGCCAGCAGCACAGACGGGAGCACAGATACGCAGTATTTT | CASSTDGSTDTQYF
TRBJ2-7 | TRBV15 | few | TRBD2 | TGTGCCACCAGCAGGGAGGTGGGGACTAGCAGAACCTACGAGCAGTACTTC | CATSREVGTSRTYEQYF
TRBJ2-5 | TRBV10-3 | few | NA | TGTGCCACCCGAGACAGACAAGAGACCCAGTACTTC | CATRDRQETQYF
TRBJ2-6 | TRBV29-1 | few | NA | TGCAGCGTTGACGTGTCAGGGGCTGGGGCCAACGCCCTGACTTTC | CSVDVSGAGANALTF
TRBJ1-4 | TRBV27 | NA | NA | TGTGCCAGCAGTTTAGCAAGCCCTCGGGGTGAAAAACTGTTTTTT | CASSLASPRGEKLFF
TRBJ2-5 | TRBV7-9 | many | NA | TGTGCCAGCAGCTTTGCCCAAGAGACCCAGTACTTC | CASSFAQETQYF
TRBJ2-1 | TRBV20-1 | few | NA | TGCAGTGCTAGAAGGCTAGGAGGGTTATCACAGCTCTTC | CSARRLGGLSQLF
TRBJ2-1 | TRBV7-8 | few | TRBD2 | TGTGCCAGCAGCTTAACTAGCGGGAGGTATGAGCAGTTCTTC | CASSLTSGRYEQFF
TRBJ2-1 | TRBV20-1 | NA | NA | TGCAGTGCTAGTCCCCCAGCCAATGAGCAGTTCTTC | CSASPPANEQFF
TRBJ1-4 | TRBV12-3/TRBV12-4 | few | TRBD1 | TGTGCCAGCAGTTCCGCCGACAGGGGAACTAATGAAAAACTGTTTTTT | CASSSADRGTNEKLFF
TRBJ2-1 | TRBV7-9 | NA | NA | TGTGCCAGCAGCTTATGGCAGGGGCCTGGCAATGAGCAGTTCTTC | CASSLWQGPGNEQFF
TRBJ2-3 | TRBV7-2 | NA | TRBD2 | TGTGCCAGCAGCTTCCCCTTGGCCGGGGGGGGTATAGATACGCAGTATTTT | CASSFPLAGGGIDTQYF
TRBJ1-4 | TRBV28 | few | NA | TGTGCCAGCAGTCCTTCCTCCCGGCAGTTTAATGAAAAACTGTTTTTT | CASSPSSRQFNEKLFF
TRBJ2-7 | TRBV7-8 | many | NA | TGTGCCAGCAGCTTAGCCGTCAGGGAAAGCGAGCAGTACTTC | CASSLAVRESEQYF
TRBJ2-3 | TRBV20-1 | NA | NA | TGCAGTGCCAGAAGGCTCACTAGCACAGATACGCAGTATTTT | CSARRLTSTDTQYF
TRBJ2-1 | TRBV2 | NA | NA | TGTGCCAGCAGATACAGGGAGCAGTTCTTC | CASRYREQFF
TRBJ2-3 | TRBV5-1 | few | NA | TGCGCCAGCAGCTTGGCTAGGAGCAGCACAGATACGCAGTATTTT | CASSLARSSTDTQYF
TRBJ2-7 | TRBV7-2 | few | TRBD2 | TGTGCCAGCAGCCCCATAGCGGGGGCCTACGAGCAGTACTTC | CASSPIAGAYEQYF
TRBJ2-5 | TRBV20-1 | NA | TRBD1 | TGCAGTGCTAGGCCGGGACAGGCCCAAGAGACCCAGTACTTC | CSARPGQAQETQYF
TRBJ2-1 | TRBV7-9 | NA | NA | TGTGCGGGGTATAGCTCCTACAATGAGCAGTTCTTC | CAGYSSYNEQFF
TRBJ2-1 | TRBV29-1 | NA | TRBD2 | TGCAGCGTCCCCGGACTAGCGAGTTCCTACAATGAGCAGTTCTTC | CSVPGLASSYNEQFF
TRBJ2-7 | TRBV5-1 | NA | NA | TGCGCCAGCAGCGCGGGACTGGACTCCTACGAGCAGTACTTC | CASSAGLDSYEQYF
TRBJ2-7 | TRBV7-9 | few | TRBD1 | TGTGCCAGCAGCTCAGACAGGGGGCGCGAGCAGTACTTC | CASSSDRGREQYF
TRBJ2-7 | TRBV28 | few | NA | TGTGCCAGCAGTCCCCGGGCACTCAAGGGCTACGAGCAGTACTTC | CASSPRALKGYEQYF